The 32 T cell receptor beta chains below were found in one sample sequenced in a study of T cell responses to AZD1222 COVID-19 vaccine. Sequencing used immunoSEQ multiplex PCR; TCRdb keeps in-frame clones, though not all of them. The data hold approximately 200,000 clones, with around 94% observed a single time. The material sequenced was peripheral blood, taken 28 days after the second dose of the MenACWY control vaccine. These receptors were taken from an adult who received the MenACWY meningococcal vaccine as a control.

V is TRBV7-9 and J is TRBJ2-5, with 8 bases identical to TRBD1. The CDR3 covers 14 residues. Germline trimming cut 8 bases from V and 5 bases from J; bases unmatched to any gene: 10. The germline gives CDR1 SEHNR, CDR2 FQNEAQ (reference sequence). The CDR3 is CASSGRGLGETQYF. As DNA, the CDR3 is TGTGCCAGCTCCGGCAGGGGGCTTGGGGAGACCCAGTACTTC.

This chain's CDR3 is CASSQGGTYGYTF. As DNA, the CDR3 is TGCGCCAGCAGCCAAGGTGGGACATATGGCTACACCTTC. The chain couples TRBV4-3 to TRBJ1-2, with TRBD1 as a possible D gene (6 bases). CDR1 and CDR2 from the germline V gene are LGHNA and YSLEER. V dropped 1 base and J dropped 5 bases, with 8 bases sitting between them. This CDR3 contains 13 residues.

This chain's CDR3 is CASTIPDYRVGNTEAFF. The DNA for the CDR3 is TGTGCCAGCACCATCCCAGACTACAGGGTCGGGAACACTGAAGCTTTCTTT. V gene TRBV28 combines with J gene TRBJ1-1, with D maybe TRBD1 (6 bases). The CDR3 loop spans 17 amino acids. The germline CDR1 and CDR2 sequences are MDHEN and SYDVKM. With 7 bases removed from V and 1 base from J, the gap between germline ends came to 22 bases.

The gene calls are TRBV24-1 and TRBJ2-3, with D perhaps TRBD1 (5 bases). This CDR3 contains 13 residues. V was cut by 4 bases and J by 6 bases, with 10 bases left in between. The germline CDR1 and CDR2 sequences are KGHDR and SFDVKD. The CDR3 sequence: CATSEQVTDTQYF. DNA of the CDR3: TGTGCCACCAGTGAACAGGTGACGGATACGCAGTATTTT.

The chain recombines TRBV18 with TRBJ2-2, with D maybe TRBD1 (5 bases). This CDR3 is built from 17 residues. Germline assignment: CDR1 KGHSH and CDR2 LQKENI. V shed 0 bases and J shed 5 bases, with 16 bases lying between them. The CDR3 reads CASSPPGSGPWTGELFF. The DNA of the CDR3 is TGTGCCAGCTCACCACCGGGGTCAGGGCCGTGGACCGGGGAGCTGTTTTTT.

V and J are TRBV28 and TRBJ2-1; the match to TRBD2 covers 9 bases. J was trimmed by 2 bases and V by 1 base; bases with no gene match: 0. Looked up from germline, CDR1 is MDHEN and CDR2 is SYDVKM. There are 15 residues in the CDR3. CDR3 DNA: TGTGCCAGCAGTTTATCTAGCGGGGCCTACAATGAGCAGTTCTTC. Translating gives CASSLSSGAYNEQFF.

This sequence joins TRBV7-2 and TRBJ1-2; possibly TRBD1 for D (5 bases). Looked up from germline, CDR1 is SGHTA and CDR2 is FQGNSA. The CDR3 covers 13 residues. V was shortened by 2 bases and J by 6 bases, with 10 bases between the two germline ends. The CDR3 sequence: CASSLWGSDGYTF. CDR3 sequence (DNA): TGTGCCAGCAGCTTATGGGGGTCGGATGGCTACACCTTC.

This chain uses TRBV5-6 with TRBJ2-7; D gene ambiguous. Germline values: CDR1 SGHDT, CDR2 YYEEEE. The V and J ends lost 2 bases and 3 bases respectively, with 3 bases between them. The CDR3 is made up of 11 amino acids. CDR3 residues: CASSFGYEQYF. Written as DNA, the CDR3 is TGTGCCAGCAGCTTTGGCTACGAGCAGTACTTC.

This chain joins TRBV14 and TRBJ2-1; D might be TRBD2 (7 bases). The V and J ends lost 4 bases and 9 bases respectively, with 13 bases between them. Per the germline V gene, CDR1 is SGHDN and CDR2 is FVKESK. This CDR3 comprises 13 residues. CDR3 sequence: CASSRGGLAEQFF. The CDR3 nucleotides are TGTGCCAGCAGCCGGGGGGGCCTGGCTGAGCAGTTCTTC. Together with reference TRBV14 and TRBJ2-1, the CDR3 gives the full variable domain: EAGVTQFPSHSVIEKGQTVTLRCDPISGHDNLYWYRRVMGKEIKFLLHFVKESKQDESGMPNNRFLAERTGGTYSTLKVQPAELEDSGVYFCASSRGGLAEQFFGPGTRLTVL.

This chain connects TRBV6-5 to TRBJ1-3; D gene ambiguous. V was shortened by 0 bases and J by 0 bases, with 9 bases between the two germline ends. The CDR3 is 16 residues long. The germline V gene encodes CDR1 MNHEY and CDR2 SVGAGI. CDR3 in amino acids: CASSYSGVLSGNTIYF. The CDR3 DNA sequence: TGTGCCAGCAGTTACTCGGGTGTTCTCTCTGGAAACACCATATATTTT.

The sample holds one count of this clone. The chain employs TRBV9 and TRBJ2-5; 7 positions agree with TRBD1. V lost 0 bases, J lost 5 bases, and 13 bases stayed unmatched. CDR1 and CDR2 from the germline V gene are SGDLS and YYNGEE. The CDR3 runs 17 residues. This CDR3 is CASSVGPGQAPMETQYF. CDR3 DNA sequence: TGTGCCAGCAGCGTAGGTCCCGGACAGGCCCCAATGGAGACCCAGTACTTC.

The chain links TRBV5-6 to TRBJ1-5; no clear D gene. Germline CDR1 and CDR2: SGHDT and YYEEEE. V dropped 0 bases and J dropped 3 bases, with 13 bases sitting between them. There are 16 residues in the CDR3. The CDR3 DNA reads TGTGCCAGCAGCTTGGCCGGGGTCCCAGACAATCAGCCCCAGCATTTT. Translated, it gives CASSLAGVPDNQPQHF.

In this sample, this clone turned up once. The gene calls are TRBV11-2 and TRBJ2-7; D may correspond to TRBD1 or TRBD2 (6 bases each). Germline V lookup: CDR1 SGHAT, CDR2 FQNNGV. The CDR3 totals 15 residues. Between the trimmed V and J ends, which lost 1 base and 3 bases, there was a span of 13 bases. The CDR3 spells CASSLAPRGGYEQYF. For the CDR3, the DNA is TGTGCCAGCAGCTTAGCCCCCAGGGGAGGCTACGAGCAGTACTTC.

The rearrangement links TRBV6-2 or TRBV6-3 to TRBJ2-2; 15 nucleotides agree with TRBD2. With V trimmed by 5 bases and J by 0 bases, 4 bases remained unmatched. From germline, CDR1 is MNHEY and CDR2 SVGEGT. This CDR3 region has 18 residues. CDR3 sequence reads: CASSGTSGGIANTGELFF. The CDR3 region has the DNA TGTGCCAGCAGTGGGACTAGCGGGGGGATCGCGAACACCGGGGAGCTGTTTTTT.

The chain carries TRBV7-2 and TRBJ1-2; D remains ambiguous. This CDR3 contains 13 residues. V was shortened by 2 bases and J by 7 bases, with 11 bases between the two germline ends. CDR1 SGHTA and CDR2 FQGNSA come from the germline V gene. CDR3 bases: TGTGCCAGCAGCTTAAGACGCCAAGTTGGCTACACCTTC. As protein: CASSLRRQVGYTF.

The gene calls are TRBV6-1 and TRBJ2-5; maybe TRBD2 (7 bases). V lost 2 bases and J lost 1, with 20 bases in between. The CDR3 runs 18 residues. The germline CDR1 and CDR2 sequences are MNHNS and SASEGT. The CDR3 DNA sequence: TGTGCCAGCAGTGAAATCGACGTGGGGGGGGCGACCCAAGAGACCCAGTACTTC. Its translation: CASSEIDVGGATQETQYF.

The chain links TRBV6-1 to TRBJ1-5; 7 nucleotides line up with TRBD1. Germline V gene data show CDR1 as MNHNS and CDR2 as SASEGT. V dropped 6 bases and J dropped 2; count of bases not matched to a gene: 4. The CDR3 spans 14 residues. CDR3 in amino acids: CASSTDRGNQPQHF. The CDR3 nucleotides are TGTGCCAGCAGCACCGACAGGGGCAATCAGCCCCAGCATTTT.

V and J are TRBV29-1 and TRBJ2-1, with 9 bases identical to TRBD1. Germline CDR1 and CDR2: SQVTM and ANQGSEA. The trim removed 4 bases at V and 7 bases at J, leaving 8 bases unmatched. This CDR3 comprises 14 residues. The CDR3, as DNA: TGCAGCGTTGGGGGACAGGGTGGCCCAAATGAGCAGTTCTTC. Residues: CSVGGQGGPNEQFF.

The V call is TRBV23-1, the J call TRBJ2-7; TRBD1 aligns across 9 bases. TRBV23-1 is placed among ORFs of uncertain function. The CDR3 length is 14 residues. The junction had 3 bases not matched to a gene; V was cut back by 3 bases and J by 3 bases. The DNA of the CDR3 is TGCGCCAGCAGTCACGGGACAGGGCACTACGAGCAGTACTTC. This codes for CASSHGTGHYEQYF.

The chain is built from TRBV5-1 and TRBJ1-3, with D perhaps matching TRBD1 (5 bases). The V end lost 7 bases, the J end lost 0 bases, and 8 bases lay between the germline ends. Germline CDR1 is SGHRS and CDR2 is YFSETQ. This CDR3 spans 13 amino acids. Written as DNA, the CDR3 is TGCGCCAGCCAGGGCAGCTCTGGAAACACCATATATTTT. Protein product: CASQGSSGNTIYF.

This chain links TRBV14 with TRBJ2-6, with unresolved D. The CDR3 loop spans 14 amino acids. V was pared by 2 bases and J by 3 bases, with 5 bases between. Per germline, CDR1 SGHDN and CDR2 FVKESK. The DNA of the CDR3 is TGTGCCAGCAGCCAAACAAGTGGGGCCAACGTCCTGACTTTC. Protein product: CASSQTSGANVLTF.

V usage is TRBV28 and J usage is TRBJ2-7; TRBD1 matches 9 bases. V dropped 6 bases and J dropped 6; count of bases not matched to a gene: 12. Germline CDR1 MDHEN, CDR2 SYDVKM. The length of the CDR3 is 15 residues. The CDR3 protein is CASRSTGGSKGEQYF. Here the CDR3 DNA reads TGTGCCAGCAGGTCCACAGGGGGCAGTAAGGGCGAGCAGTACTTC.

This clone was counted once. This chain uses TRBV28 with TRBJ2-1, with 9 bases matching TRBD1. The CDR3 extends over 16 amino acids. Germline V gene data show CDR1 as MDHEN and CDR2 as SYDVKM. Germline trimming cut 6 bases from V and 7 bases from J; bases unmatched to any gene: 13. For the CDR3, the DNA is TGTGCCAGCAGCCTTATGGGGACAGGGTCGGAGAATGAGCAGTTCTTC. It yields the protein CASSLMGTGSENEQFF.

The chain employs TRBV28 and TRBJ1-2; TRBD1 aligns across 7 bases. This CDR3 contains 14 residues. The V segment lost 6 bases and the J segment 3 bases; nucleotides outside the gene matches: 7. Germline V gene lookup returns CDR1 MDHEN and CDR2 SYDVKM. CDR3: CASRGEGGYYGYTF. In DNA, the CDR3 is TGTGCCAGCAGGGGGGAAGGGGGCTACTATGGCTACACCTTC.

The gene calls are TRBV25-1 and TRBJ1-5; D is ambiguous. The CDR3 has 13 amino acids. Per the germline V gene, CDR1 is MGHDK and CDR2 is SYGVNS. The V end lost 3 bases, the J end lost 3 bases, and 6 bases lay between the germline ends. For the CDR3, the DNA is TGTGCCAGCAGTGATCGGTTCAATCAGCCCCAGCATTTT. Amino acid sequence: CASSDRFNQPQHF.

A remark on this clone: At the DNA level, this CDR3 is encoded by other sequences in the same sample as well. The chain uses TRBV29-1 and TRBJ1-1; possible D gene TRBD1, 5 bases. Looked up from germline, CDR1 is SQVTM and CDR2 is ANQGSEA. CDR3 length: 13 amino acids. V lost 4 bases and J lost 0, with 9 bases in between. CDR3 sequence (DNA): TGCAGCGTTGGGGGGGGAATGAACACTGAAGCTTTCTTT. Translation: CSVGGGMNTEAFF.

A few counts support this clone. The chain recombines TRBV6-6 with TRBJ1-1; 7 positions agree with TRBD1. Per the germline V gene, CDR1 is MNHNY and CDR2 is SVGAGI (reference sequence). The CDR3 is 17 amino acids. The V and J ends lost 6 bases and 0 bases, in that order; junction bases with no gene match: 13. The CDR3: CASRRGGGFRMNTEAFF. CDR3 bases: TGTGCCAGCAGACGAGGAGGGGGCTTTCGAATGAACACTGAAGCTTTCTTT.

This clone was detected only once. The V call is TRBV28, the J call TRBJ1-4; D gene uncertain. V lost 5 bases to trimming and J lost 4 bases, with 5 bases between them. CDR3 length: 12 residues. Germline lookup yields CDR1 MDHEN and CDR2 SYDVKM. CDR3 coding DNA: TGTGCCAGCAGTCCTTATAATGAAAAACTGTTTTTT. This sequence encodes CASSPYNEKLFF.

The chain employs TRBV5-4 and TRBJ1-1, with D unclear. CDR3 length: 11 amino acids. Germline V CDR1 and CDR2: SGHNT, YYREEE (reference sequence). Trimming removed 4 bases from V and 2 bases from J, with 3 bases in between. The CDR3 bases are TGTGCCAGCAGCGCTAACACTGAAGCTTTCTTT. Encoded protein: CASSANTEAFF.

The chain is built from TRBV12-3 or TRBV12-4 and TRBJ1-1; tentative D call: TRBD1 (6 bases). The CDR3 length is 13 residues. Trimming stripped 6 bases from V and 1 base from J, with 9 bases between. The CDR3 loop is CASSPTGNTEAFF. The CDR3 DNA reads TGTGCCAGCAGCCCGACAGGGAACACTGAAGCTTTCTTT.

V usage is TRBV6-5 and J usage is TRBJ1-1, with D perhaps TRBD1 (6 bases). V lost 4 bases and J 9 bases, leaving 15 bases between the germline ends. Germline lookup yields CDR1 MNHEY and CDR2 SVGAGI. The CDR3 runs to 13 residues. CDR3 loop: CASSFRRGVKAFF. In DNA form, the CDR3 reads TGTGCCAGCAGTTTTCGCAGGGGCGTGAAAGCTTTCTTT.

This rearrangement joins TRBV9 to TRBJ1-6; D perhaps matches TRBD1 (5 bases). Germline lookup yields CDR1 SGDLS and CDR2 YYNGEE. The CDR3 is 17 amino acids. The V gene lost 3 bases and the J gene lost 8 bases, with 21 bases spanning the gap. The CDR3 coding sequence is TGTGCCAGCAGCGCAGACCTGGGACTTAGGGAGGATTCACCCCTCCACTTT. It encodes CASSADLGLREDSPLHF. Filled out from reference TRBV9 and TRBJ1-6, the complete variable domain reads DSGVTQTPKHLITATGQRVTLRCSPRSGDLSVYWYQQSLDQGLQFLIQYYNGEERAKGNILERFSAQQFPDLHSELNLSSLELGDSALYFCASSADLGLREDSPLHFGNGTRLTVT.